This T cell receptor beta chain was captured by sequencing in a study of cytotoxic CD8 clonotypes in ibrutinib-treated CLL. Study at large: Timing of response sample collection was a median around 12 months after treatment start, with a range of 6 to 36.

Whole-study findings and limits: A rise in clonality was seen at ibrutinib response, and a fall back toward baseline was seen at progression. Baseline clonality was higher than in age-matched healthy donors and moved in step with circulating CD8+ T-cell counts.

A 1 in 200,000 to 1 in 1 million T cell depth was the sequencing target. The method was immunoSEQ multiplex PCR; TCRdb's version includes in-frame clones alone and lacks a portion of them. In the table there are tens of thousands of clones, approximately 77% of which are singletons. Regarding this clone: The antigen is unknown.

The source material was PBMCs, sampled before ibrutinib treatment. The sequence was collected from a human donor with chronic lymphocytic leukemia.

The DNA for the CDR3 is TGCGCCAGCAGCCTAAAGGACAGGGGGAATGAAAAACTGTTTTTT. Translation gives CASSLKDRGNEKLFF. The rearrangement uses TRBV4-3 and TRBJ1-4, with TRBD1 matching over 10 bases. V shed 4 bases, J shed 5 bases, and the junction held 4 bases outside the gene matches. This CDR3 is 15 amino acids long. Germline V gene sequence: CDR1 LGHNA, CDR2 YSLEER.